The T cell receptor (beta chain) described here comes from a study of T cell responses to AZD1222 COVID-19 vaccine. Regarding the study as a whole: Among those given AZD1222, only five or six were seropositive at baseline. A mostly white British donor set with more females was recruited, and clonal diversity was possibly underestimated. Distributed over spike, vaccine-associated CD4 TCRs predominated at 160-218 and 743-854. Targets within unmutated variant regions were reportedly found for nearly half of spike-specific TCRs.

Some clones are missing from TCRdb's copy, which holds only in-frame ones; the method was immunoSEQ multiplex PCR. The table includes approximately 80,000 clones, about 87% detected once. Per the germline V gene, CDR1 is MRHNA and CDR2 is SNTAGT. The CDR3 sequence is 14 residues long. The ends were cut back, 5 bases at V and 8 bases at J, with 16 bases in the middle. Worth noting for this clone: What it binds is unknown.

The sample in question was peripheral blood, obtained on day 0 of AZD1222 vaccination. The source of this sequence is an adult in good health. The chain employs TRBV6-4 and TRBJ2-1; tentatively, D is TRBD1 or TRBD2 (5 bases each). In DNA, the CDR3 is TGTGCCAGCAGTCCATGGGACCGTAGTCATGAGCAGTTCTTC. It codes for CASSPWDRSHEQFF.